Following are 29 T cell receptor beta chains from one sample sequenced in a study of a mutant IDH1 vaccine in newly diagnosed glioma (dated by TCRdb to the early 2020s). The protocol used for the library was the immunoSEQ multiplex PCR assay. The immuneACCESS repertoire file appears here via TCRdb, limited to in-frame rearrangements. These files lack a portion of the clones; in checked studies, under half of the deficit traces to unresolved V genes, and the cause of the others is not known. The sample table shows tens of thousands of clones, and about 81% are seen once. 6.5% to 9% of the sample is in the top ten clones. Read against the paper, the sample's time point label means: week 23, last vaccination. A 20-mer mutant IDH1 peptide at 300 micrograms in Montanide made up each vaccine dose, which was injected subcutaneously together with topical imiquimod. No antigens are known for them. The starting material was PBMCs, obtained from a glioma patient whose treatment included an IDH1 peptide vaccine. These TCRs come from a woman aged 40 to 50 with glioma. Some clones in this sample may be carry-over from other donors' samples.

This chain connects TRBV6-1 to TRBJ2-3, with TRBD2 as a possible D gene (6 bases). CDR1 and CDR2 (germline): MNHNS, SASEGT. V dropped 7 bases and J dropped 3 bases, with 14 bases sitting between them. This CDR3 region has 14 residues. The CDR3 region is CASIAVWSTDTQYF. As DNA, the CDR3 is TGTGCCAGCATAGCGGTATGGAGTACAGATACGCAGTATTTT.

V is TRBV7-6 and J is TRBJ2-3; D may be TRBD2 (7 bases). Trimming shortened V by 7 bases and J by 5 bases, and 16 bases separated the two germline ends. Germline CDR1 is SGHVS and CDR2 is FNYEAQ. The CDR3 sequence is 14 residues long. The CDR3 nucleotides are TGTGCCAGCACCGAGGGGGGGCCGGGAGATACGCAGTATTTT. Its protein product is CASTEGGPGDTQYF.

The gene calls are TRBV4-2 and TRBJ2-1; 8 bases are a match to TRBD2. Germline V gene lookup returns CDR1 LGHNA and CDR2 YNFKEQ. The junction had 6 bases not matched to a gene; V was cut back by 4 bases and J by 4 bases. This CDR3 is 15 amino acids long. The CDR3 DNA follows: TGTGCCAGCAGCCCGAGCGGGGGAGATTACAATGAGCAGTTCTTC. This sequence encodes CASSPSGGDYNEQFF.

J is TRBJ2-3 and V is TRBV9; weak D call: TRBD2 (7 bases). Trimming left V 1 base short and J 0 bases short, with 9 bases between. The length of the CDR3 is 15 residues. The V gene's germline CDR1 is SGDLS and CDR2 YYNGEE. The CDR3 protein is CASSVRGGSTDTQYF. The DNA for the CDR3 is TGTGCCAGCAGCGTAAGGGGGGGGAGCACAGATACGCAGTATTTT.

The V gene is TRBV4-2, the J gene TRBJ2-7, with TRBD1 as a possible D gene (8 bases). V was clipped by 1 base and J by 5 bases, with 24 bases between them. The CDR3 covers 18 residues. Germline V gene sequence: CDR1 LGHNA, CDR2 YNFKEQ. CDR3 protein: CASSQVPTGGQGIDEQYF. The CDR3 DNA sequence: TGTGCCAGCAGCCAAGTCCCTACGGGAGGACAGGGTATCGACGAGCAGTACTTC.

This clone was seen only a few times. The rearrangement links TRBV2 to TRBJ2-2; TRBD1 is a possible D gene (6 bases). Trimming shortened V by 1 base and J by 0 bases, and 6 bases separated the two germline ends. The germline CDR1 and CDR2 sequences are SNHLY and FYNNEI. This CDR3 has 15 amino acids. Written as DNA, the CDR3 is TGTGCCAGCAGTGAAGACAGGGCGAACACCGGGGAGCTGTTTTTT. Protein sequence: CASSEDRANTGELFF.

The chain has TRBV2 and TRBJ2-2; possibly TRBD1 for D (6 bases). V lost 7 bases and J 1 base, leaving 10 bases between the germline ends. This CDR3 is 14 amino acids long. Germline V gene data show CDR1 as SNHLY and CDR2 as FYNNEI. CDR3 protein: CASKVQGNTGELFF. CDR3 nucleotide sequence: TGTGCCAGCAAAGTACAGGGGAACACCGGGGAGCTGTTTTTT.

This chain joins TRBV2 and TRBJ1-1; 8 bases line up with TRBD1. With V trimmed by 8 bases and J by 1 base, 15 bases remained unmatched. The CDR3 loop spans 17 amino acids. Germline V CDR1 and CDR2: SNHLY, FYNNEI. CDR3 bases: TGTGCCAGCTCACACTTCCGGGACAGGCCTCCGAACACTGAAGCTTTCTTT. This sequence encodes CASSHFRDRPPNTEAFF.

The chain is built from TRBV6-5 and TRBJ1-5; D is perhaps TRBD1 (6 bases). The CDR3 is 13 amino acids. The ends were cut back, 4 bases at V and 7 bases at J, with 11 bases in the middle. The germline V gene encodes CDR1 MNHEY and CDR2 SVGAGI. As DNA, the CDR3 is TGTGCCAGCAGTTGGGGGGCGCGACAGCCCCAGCATTTT. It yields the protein CASSWGARQPQHF.

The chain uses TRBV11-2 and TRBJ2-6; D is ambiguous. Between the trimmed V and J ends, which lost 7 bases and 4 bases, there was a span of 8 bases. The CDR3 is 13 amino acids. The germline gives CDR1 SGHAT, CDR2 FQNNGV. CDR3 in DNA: TGTGCCAGCAAACTTACCGGGGCCAACGTCCTGACTTTC. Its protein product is CASKLTGANVLTF.

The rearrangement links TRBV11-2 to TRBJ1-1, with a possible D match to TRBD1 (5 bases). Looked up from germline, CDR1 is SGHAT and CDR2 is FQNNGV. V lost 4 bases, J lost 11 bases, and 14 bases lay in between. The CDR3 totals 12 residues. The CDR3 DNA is TGTGCCAGCAGCTCCACGGGGGGTAGGGCTTTCTTT. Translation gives CASSSTGGRAFF. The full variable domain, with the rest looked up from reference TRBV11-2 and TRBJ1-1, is EAGVAQSPRYKIIEKRQSVAFWCNPISGHATLYWYQQILGQGPKLLIQFQNNGVVDDSQLPKDRFSAERLKGVDSTLKIQPAKLEDSAVYLCASSSTGGRAFFGQGTRLTVV.

CDR3 sequence: CASSLGWANVLTF. In DNA form, the CDR3 reads TGTGCCAGCAGCTTAGGCTGGGCCAACGTCCTGACTTTC. This chain connects TRBV13 to TRBJ2-6; D remains ambiguous. Per the germline V gene, CDR1 is PRHDT and CDR2 is FYEKMQ (reference sequence). This CDR3 is built from 13 residues. V was pared by 0 bases and J by 5 bases, with 2 bases between. Drawing the rest from reference TRBV13 and TRBJ2-6, the complete variable domain is AAGVIQSPRHLIKEKRETATLKCYPIPRHDTVYWYQQGPGQDPQFLISFYEKMQSDKGSIPDRFSAQQFSDYHSELNMSSLELGDSALYFCASSLGWANVLTFGAGSRLTVL.

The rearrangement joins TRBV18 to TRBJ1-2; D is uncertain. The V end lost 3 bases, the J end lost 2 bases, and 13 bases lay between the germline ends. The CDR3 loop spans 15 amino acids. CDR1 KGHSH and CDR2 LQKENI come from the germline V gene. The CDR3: CASSPLPAGNYGYTF. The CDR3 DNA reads TGTGCCAGCTCACCCCTACCGGCAGGAAACTATGGCTACACCTTC.

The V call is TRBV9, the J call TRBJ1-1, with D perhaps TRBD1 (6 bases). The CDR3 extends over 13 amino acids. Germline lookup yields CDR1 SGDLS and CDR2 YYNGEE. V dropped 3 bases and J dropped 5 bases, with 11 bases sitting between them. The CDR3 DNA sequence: TGTGCCAGCAGCGATGACAGGAGGACTGAAGCTTTCTTT. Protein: CASSDDRRTEAFF.

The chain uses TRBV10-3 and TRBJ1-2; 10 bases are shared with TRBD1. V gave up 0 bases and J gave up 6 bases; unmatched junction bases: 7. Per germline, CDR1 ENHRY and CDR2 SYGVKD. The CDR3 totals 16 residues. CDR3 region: CAISESGNDRGHGYTF. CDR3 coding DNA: TGTGCCATCAGTGAGTCGGGGAACGACAGGGGGCATGGCTACACCTTC.

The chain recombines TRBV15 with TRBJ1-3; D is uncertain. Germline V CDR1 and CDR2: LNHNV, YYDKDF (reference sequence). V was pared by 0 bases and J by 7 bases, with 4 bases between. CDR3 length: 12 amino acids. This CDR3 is CATSRDHNTIYF. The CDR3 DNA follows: TGTGCCACCAGCAGAGATCATAACACCATATATTTT. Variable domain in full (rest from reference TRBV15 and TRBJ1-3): DAMVIQNPRYQVTQFGKPVTLSCSQTLNHNVMYWYQQKSSQAPKLLFHYYDKDFNNEADTPDNFQSRRPNTSFCFLDIRSPGLGDTAMYLCATSRDHNTIYFGEGSWLTVV.

The DNA for the CDR3 is TGTGCCAGCAGCGTCGAGAGGCGGGGCGGGGAGCTGTTTTTT. Amino acids: CASSVERRGGELFF. The chain joins TRBV9 to TRBJ2-2, with D possibly TRBD2 on 6 matching bases. Germline CDR1 is SGDLS and CDR2 is YYNGEE. There are 14 residues in the CDR3. V was trimmed by 2 bases and J by 7 bases, leaving 12 bases between them.

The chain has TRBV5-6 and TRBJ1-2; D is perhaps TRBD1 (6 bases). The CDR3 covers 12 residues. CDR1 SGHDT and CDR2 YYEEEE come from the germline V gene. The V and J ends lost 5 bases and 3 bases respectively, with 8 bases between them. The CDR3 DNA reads TGTGCCAGCAGTCCAGGGGACTATGGCTACACCTTC. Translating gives CASSPGDYGYTF.

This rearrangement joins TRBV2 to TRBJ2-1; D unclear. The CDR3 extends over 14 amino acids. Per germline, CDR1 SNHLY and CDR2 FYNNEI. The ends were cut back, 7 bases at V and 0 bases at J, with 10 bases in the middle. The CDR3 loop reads CASKIASSYNEQFF. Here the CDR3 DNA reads TGTGCCAGCAAGATCGCGAGCTCCTACAATGAGCAGTTCTTC. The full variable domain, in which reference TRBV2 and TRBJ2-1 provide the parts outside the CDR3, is EPEVTQTPSHQVTQMGQEVILRCVPISNHLYFYWYRQILGQKVEFLVSFYNNEISEKSEIFDDQFSVERPDGSNFTLKIRSTKLEDSAMYFCASKIASSYNEQFFGPGTRLTVL.

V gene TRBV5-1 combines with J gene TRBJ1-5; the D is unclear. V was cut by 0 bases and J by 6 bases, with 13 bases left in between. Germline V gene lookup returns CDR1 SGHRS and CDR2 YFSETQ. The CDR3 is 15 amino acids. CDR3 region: CASSLVGKEGQPQHF. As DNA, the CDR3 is TGCGCCAGCAGCTTGGTTGGAAAGGAGGGTCAGCCCCAGCATTTT.

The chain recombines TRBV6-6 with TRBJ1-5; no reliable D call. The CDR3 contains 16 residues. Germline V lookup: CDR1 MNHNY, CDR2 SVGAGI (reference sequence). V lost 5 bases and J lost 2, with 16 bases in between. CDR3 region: CASSPNIGIRNQPQHF. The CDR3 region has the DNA TGTGCCAGCAGTCCCAATATAGGGATCCGCAATCAGCCCCAGCATTTT.

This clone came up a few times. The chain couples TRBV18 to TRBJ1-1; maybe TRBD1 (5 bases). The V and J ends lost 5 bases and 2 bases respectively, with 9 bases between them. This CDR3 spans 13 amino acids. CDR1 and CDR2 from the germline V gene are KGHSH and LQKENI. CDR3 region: CASSTDRNTEAFF. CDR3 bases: TGTGCCAGCTCAACAGACAGAAACACTGAAGCTTTCTTT.

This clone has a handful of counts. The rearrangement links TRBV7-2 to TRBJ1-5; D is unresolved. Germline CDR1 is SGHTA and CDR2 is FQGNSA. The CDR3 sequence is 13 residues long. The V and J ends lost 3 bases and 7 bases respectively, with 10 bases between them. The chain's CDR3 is CASSLTIGQPQHF. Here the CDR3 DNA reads TGTGCCAGCAGCTTGACTATAGGGCAGCCCCAGCATTTT.

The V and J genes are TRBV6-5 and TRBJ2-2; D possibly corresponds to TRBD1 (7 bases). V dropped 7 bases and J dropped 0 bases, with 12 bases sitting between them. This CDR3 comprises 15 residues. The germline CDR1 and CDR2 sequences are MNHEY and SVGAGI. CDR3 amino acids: CASTGGLSNTGELFF. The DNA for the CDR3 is TGTGCCAGCACAGGGGGACTCTCGAACACCGGGGAGCTGTTTTTT.

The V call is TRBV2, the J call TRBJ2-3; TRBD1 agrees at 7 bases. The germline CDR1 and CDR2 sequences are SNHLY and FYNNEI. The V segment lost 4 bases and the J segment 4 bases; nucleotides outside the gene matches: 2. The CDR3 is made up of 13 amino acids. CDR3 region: CASSAQGADTQYF. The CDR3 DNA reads TGTGCCAGCAGTGCCCAGGGGGCAGATACGCAGTATTTT. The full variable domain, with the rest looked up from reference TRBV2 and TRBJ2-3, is EPEVTQTPSHQVTQMGQEVILRCVPISNHLYFYWYRQILGQKVEFLVSFYNNEISEKSEIFDDQFSVERPDGSNFTLKIRSTKLEDSAMYFCASSAQGADTQYFGPGTRLTVL.

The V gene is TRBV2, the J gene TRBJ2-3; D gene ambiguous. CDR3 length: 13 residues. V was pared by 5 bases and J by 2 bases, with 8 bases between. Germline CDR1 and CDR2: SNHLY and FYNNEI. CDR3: CASSKRLTDTQYF. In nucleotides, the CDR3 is TGTGCCAGCAGTAAGAGACTCACAGATACGCAGTATTTT.

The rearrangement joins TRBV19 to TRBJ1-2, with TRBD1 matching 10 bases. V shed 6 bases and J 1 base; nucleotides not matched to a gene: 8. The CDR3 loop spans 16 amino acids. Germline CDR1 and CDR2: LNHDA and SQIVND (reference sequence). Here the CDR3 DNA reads TGTGCCAGTAGCGCCACGGGACAGGGGATTAACTATGGCTACACCTTC. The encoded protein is CASSATGQGINYGYTF.

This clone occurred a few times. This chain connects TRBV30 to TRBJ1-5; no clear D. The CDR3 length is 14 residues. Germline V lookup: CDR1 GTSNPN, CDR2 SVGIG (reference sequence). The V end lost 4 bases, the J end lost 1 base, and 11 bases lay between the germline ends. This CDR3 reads CAWTPASSNQPQHF. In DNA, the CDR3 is TGTGCCTGGACTCCGGCCAGCAGCAATCAGCCCCAGCATTTT.

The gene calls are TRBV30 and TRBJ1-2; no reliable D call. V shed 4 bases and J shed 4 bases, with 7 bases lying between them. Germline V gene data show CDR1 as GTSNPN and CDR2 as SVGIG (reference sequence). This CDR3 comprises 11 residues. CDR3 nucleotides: TGTGCCTGGACGGAGCTCTATGGCTACACCTTC. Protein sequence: CAWTELYGYTF.